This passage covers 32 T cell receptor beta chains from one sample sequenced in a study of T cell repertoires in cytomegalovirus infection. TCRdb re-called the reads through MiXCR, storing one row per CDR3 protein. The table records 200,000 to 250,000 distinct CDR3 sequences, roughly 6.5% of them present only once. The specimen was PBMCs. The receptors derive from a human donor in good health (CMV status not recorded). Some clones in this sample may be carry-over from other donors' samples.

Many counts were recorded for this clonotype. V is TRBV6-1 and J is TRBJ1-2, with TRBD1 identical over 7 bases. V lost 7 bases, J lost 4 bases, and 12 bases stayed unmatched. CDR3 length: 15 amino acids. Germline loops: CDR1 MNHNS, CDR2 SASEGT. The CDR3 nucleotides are TGTGCCAGCACCCGACTCCGGGACAGAGCCTATGGCTACACCTTC. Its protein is CASTRLRDRAYGYTF.

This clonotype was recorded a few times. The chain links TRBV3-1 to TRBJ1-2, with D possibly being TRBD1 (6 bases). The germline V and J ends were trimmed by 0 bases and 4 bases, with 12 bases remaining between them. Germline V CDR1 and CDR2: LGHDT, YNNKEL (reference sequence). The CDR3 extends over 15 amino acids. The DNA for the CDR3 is TGTGCCAGCAGCCAAGATGGGTCAGGGGCCTATGGCTACACCTTC. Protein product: CASSQDGSGAYGYTF.

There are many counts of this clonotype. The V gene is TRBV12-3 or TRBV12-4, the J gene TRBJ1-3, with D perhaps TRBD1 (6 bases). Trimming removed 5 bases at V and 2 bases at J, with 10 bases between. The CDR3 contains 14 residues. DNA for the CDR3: TGTGCCAGCAGTGTCCGGACAGCTGGAAACACCATATATTTT. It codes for CASSVRTAGNTIYF.

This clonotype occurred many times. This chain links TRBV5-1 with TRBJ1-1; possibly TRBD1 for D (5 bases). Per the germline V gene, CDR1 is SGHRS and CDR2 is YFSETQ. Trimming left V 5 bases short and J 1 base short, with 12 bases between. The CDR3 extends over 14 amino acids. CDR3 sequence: CASSRGSTNTEAFF. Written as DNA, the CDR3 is TGCGCCAGCAGTCGGGGCAGTACGAACACTGAAGCTTTCTTT. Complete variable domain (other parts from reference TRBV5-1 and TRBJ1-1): KAGVTQTPRYLIKTRGQQVTLSCSPISGHRSVSWYQQTPGQGLQFLFEYFSETQRNKGNFPGRFSGRQFSNSRSEMNVSTLELGDSALYLCASSRGSTNTEAFFGQGTRLTVV.

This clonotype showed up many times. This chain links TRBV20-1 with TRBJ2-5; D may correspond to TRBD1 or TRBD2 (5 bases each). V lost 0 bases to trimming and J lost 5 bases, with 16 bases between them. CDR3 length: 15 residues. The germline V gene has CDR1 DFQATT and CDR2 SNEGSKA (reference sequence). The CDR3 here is CSARDAFGWGETQYF. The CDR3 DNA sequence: TGCAGTGCTAGAGATGCTTTCGGGTGGGGGGAGACCCAGTACTTC.

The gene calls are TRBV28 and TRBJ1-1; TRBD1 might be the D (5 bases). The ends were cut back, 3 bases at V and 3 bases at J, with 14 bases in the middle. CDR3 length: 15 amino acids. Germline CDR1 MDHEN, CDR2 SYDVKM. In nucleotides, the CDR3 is TGTGCCAGCAGTTTCTCGGACACCTTTGACACTGAAGCTTTCTTT. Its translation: CASSFSDTFDTEAFF.

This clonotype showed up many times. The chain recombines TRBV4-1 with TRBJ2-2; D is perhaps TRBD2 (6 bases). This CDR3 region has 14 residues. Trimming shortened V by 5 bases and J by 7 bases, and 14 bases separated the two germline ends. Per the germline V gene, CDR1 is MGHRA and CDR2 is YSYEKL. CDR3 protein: CASSVRGTLGELFF. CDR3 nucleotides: TGCGCCAGCAGCGTCCGGGGGACCCTCGGGGAGCTGTTTTTT.

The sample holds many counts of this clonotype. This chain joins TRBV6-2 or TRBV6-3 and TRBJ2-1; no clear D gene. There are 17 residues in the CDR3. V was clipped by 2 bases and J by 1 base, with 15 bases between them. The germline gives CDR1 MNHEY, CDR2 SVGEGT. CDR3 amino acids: CASSYLPRALSYNEQFF. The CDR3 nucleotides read TGTGCCAGCAGTTACCTTCCCCGGGCCCTTTCCTACAATGAGCAGTTCTTC.

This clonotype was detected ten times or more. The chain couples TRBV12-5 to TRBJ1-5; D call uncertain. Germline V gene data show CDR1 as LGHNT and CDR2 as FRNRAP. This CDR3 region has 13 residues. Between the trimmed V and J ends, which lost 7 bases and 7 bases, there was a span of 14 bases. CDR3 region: CASVEGSGQPQHF. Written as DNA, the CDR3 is TGTGCTAGTGTCGAAGGGAGCGGACAGCCCCAGCATTTT.

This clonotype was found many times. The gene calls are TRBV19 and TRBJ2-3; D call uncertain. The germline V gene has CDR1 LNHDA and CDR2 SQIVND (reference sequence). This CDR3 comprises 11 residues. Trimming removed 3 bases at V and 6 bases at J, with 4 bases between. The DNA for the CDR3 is TGTGCCAGTAGTATGAGCGATACGCAGTATTTT. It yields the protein CASSMSDTQYF.

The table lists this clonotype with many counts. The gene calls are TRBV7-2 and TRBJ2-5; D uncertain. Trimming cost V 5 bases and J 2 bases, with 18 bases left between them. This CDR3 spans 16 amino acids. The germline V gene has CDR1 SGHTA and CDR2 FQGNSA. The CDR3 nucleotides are TGTGCCAGCAGCCCAAGGCGGCGGCTGGAACAAGAGACCCAGTACTTC. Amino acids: CASSPRRRLEQETQYF.

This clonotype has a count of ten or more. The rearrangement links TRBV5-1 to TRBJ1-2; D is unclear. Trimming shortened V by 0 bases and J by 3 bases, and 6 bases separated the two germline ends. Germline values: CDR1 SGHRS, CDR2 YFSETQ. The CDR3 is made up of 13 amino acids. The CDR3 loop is CASSLVGDYGYTF. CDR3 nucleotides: TGCGCCAGCAGCTTGGTCGGCGACTATGGCTACACCTTC.

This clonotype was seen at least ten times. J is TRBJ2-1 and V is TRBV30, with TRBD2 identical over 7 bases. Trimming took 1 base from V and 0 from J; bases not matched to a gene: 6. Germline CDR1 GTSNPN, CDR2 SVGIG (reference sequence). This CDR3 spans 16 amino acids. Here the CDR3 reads CAWSGAGLSSYNEQFF. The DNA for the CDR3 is TGTGCCTGGAGTGGAGCGGGACTGAGCTCCTACAATGAGCAGTTCTTC.

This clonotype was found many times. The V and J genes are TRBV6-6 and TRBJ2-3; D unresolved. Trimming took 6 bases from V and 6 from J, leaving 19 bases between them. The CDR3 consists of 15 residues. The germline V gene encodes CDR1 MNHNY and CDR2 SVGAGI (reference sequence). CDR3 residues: CASRQVQSPVDTQYF. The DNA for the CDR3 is TGTGCCAGCAGACAAGTACAGTCCCCGGTGGATACGCAGTATTTT.

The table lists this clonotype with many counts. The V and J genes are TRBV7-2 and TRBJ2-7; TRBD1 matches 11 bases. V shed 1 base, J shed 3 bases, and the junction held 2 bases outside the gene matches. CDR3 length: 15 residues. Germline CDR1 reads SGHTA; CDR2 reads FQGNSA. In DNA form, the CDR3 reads TGTGCCAGCAGCTTAGTGGGGACAGGGGGCTACGAGCAGTACTTC. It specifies CASSLVGTGGYEQYF. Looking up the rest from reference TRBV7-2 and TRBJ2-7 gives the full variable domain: GAGVSQSPSNKVTEKGKDVELRCDPISGHTALYWYRQSLGQGLEFLIYFQGNSAPDKSGLPSDRFSAERTGGSVSTLTIQRTQQEDSAVYLCASSLVGTGGYEQYFGPGTRLTVT.

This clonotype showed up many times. CDR3 DNA sequence: TGTGCCAGCAGTTACCGGGACGAAGCTTTCTTT. Residues: CASSYRDEAFF. V and J are TRBV6-2 or TRBV6-3 and TRBJ1-1, with TRBD1 as a possible D gene (5 bases). Per germline, CDR1 MNHEY and CDR2 SVGEGT. This CDR3 is 11 amino acids long. The germline V and J ends were trimmed by 2 bases and 8 bases, with 6 bases remaining between them.

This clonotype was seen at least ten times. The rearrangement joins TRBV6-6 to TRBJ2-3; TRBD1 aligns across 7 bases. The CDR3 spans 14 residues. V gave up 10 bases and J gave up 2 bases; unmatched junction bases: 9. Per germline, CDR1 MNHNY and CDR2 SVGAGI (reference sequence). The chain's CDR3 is CATWIGQATDTQYF. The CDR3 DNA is TGTGCCACCTGGATTGGACAGGCCACAGATACGCAGTATTTT.

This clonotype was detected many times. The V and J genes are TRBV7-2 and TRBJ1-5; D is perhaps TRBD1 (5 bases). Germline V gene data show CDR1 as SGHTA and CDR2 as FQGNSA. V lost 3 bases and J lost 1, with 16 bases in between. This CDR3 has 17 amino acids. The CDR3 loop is CASSLFQGVGSNQPQHF. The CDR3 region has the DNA TGTGCCAGCAGCTTGTTTCAGGGCGTGGGGAGCAATCAGCCCCAGCATTTT. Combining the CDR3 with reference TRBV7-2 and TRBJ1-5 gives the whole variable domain GAGVSQSPSNKVTEKGKDVELRCDPISGHTALYWYRQSLGQGLEFLIYFQGNSAPDKSGLPSDRFSAERTGGSVSTLTIQRTQQEDSAVYLCASSLFQGVGSNQPQHFGDGTRLSIL.

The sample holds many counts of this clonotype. In nucleotides, the CDR3 is TGTGCCAGCAGCGCCGTGGGGGTCGGCTATGGCTACACCTTC. Protein product: CASSAVGVGYGYTF. V usage is TRBV5-5 and J usage is TRBJ1-2, with a tentative D call TRBD1 (5 bases). Germline V lookup: CDR1 SGHKS, CDR2 YYEKEE (reference sequence). This CDR3 spans 14 amino acids. Trimming pared 4 bases from V and 4 bases from J, leaving 14 bases between.

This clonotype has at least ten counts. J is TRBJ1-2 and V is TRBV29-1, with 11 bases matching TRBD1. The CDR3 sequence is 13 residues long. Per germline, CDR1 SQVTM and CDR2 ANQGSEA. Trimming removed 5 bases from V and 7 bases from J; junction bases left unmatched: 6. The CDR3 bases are TGCAGCGTTACCCGGGACAGGGGGAGTGGCTACACCTTC. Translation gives CSVTRDRGSGYTF.

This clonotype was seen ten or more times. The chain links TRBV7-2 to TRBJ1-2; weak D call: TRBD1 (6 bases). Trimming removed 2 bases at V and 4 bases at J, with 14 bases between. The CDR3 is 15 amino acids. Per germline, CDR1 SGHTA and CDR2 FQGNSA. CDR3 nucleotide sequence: TGTGCCAGCAGCTTATATGGGGGCGACTTCTATGGCTACACCTTC. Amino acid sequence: CASSLYGGDFYGYTF.

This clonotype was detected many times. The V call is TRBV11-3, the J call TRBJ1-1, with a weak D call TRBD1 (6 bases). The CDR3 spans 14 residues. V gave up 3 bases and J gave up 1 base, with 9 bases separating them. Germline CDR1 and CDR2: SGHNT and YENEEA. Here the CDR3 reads CASSLGQQNTEAFF. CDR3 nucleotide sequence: TGTGCCAGCAGCTTGGGACAACAGAACACTGAAGCTTTCTTT.

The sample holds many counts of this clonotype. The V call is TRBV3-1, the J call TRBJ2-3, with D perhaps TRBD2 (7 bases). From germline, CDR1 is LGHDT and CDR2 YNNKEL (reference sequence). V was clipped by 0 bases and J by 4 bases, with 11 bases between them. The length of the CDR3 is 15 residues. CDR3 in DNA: TGTGCCAGCAGCCAAGAGGGGGGGCGGGCAGATACGCAGTATTTT. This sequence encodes CASSQEGGRADTQYF.

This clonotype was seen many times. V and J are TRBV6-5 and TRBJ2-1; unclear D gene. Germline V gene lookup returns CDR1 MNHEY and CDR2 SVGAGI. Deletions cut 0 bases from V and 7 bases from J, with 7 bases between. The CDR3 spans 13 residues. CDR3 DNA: TGTGCCAGCAGTTACTCGCGTGGGAATGAGCAGTTCTTC. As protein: CASSYSRGNEQFF.

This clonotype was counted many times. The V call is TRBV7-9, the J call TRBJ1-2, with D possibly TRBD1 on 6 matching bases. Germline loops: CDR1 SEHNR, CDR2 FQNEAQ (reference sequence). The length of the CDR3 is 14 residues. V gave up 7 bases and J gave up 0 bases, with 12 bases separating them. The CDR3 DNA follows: TGTGCCAGCACCCGGGACATTTCTAACTATGGCTACACCTTC. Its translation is CASTRDISNYGYTF.

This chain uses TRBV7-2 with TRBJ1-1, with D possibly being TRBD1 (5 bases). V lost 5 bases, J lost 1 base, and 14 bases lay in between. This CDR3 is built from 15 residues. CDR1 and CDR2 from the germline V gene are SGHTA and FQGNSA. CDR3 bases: TGTGCCAGCAGCCCCTCTGGACAACCGAACACTGAAGCTTTCTTT. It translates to CASSPSGQPNTEAFF.

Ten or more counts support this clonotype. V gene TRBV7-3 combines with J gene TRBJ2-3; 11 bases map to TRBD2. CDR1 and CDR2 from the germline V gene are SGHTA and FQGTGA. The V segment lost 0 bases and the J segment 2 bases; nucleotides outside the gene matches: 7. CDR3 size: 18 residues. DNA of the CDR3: TGTGCCAGCAGCTTAACTGCTAGCGGGGGGACTTCCACAGATACGCAGTATTTT. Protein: CASSLTASGGTSTDTQYF. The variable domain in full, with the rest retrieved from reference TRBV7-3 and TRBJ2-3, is GAGVSQTPSNKVTEKGKYVELRCDPISGHTALYWYRQSLGQGPEFLIYFQGTGAADDSGLPNDRFFAVRPEGSVSTLKIQRTERGDSAVYLCASSLTASGGTSTDTQYFGPGTRLTVL.

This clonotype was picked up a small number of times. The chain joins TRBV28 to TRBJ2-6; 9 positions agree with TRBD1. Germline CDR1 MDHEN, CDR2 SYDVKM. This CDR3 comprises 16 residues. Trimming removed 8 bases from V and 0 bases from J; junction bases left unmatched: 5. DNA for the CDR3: TGTGCCAGCCACAGGGGGCCTTCCTCTGGGGCCAACGTCCTGACTTTC. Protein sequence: CASHRGPSSGANVLTF. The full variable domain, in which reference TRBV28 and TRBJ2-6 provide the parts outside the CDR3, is DVKVTQSSRYLVKRTGEKVFLECVQDMDHENMFWYRQDPGLGLRLIYFSYDVKMKEKGDIPEGYSVSREKKERFSLILESASTNQTSMYLCASHRGPSSGANVLTFGAGSRLTVL.

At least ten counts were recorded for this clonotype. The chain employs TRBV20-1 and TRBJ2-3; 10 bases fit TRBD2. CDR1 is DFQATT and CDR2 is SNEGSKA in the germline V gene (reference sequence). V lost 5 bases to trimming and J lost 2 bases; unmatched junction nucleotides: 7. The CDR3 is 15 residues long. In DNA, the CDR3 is TGCAGTGCTTGGCTAGCGGGGGCTTACACAGATACGCAGTATTTT. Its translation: CSAWLAGAYTDTQYF.

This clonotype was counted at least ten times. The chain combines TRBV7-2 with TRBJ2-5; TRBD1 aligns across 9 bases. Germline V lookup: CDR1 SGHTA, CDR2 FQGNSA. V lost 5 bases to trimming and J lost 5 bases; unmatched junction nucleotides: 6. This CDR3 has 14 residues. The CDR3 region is CASSMDRGTETQYF. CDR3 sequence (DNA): TGTGCCAGCAGCATGGACAGGGGAACGGAGACCCAGTACTTC.

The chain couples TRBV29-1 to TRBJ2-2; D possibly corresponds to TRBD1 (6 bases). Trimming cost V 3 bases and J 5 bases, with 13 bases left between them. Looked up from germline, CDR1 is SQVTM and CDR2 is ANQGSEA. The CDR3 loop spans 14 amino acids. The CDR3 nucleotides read TGCAGCGTTGACCCAGGGGCGAGGACCGGGGAGCTGTTTTTT. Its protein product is CSVDPGARTGELFF.

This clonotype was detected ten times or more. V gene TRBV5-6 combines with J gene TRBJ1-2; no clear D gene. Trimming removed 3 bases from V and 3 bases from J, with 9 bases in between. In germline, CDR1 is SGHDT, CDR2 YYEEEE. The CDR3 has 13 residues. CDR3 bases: TGTGCCAGCAGCTCTCAAAGGGACTATGGCTACACCTTC. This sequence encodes CASSSQRDYGYTF.